This TCR beta chain stems from a study of beta chain features in type 1 diabetes. Study as a whole: Healthy donors and patients had similar age, gender and cell yields.

Expressed TCRB transcripts were sequenced because the isolated RNA had all been reverse transcribed beforehand. The repertoire was sequenced with immunoSEQ multiplex PCR; TCRdb's copy has only in-frame clones and lacks some. The sample lists about 930,000 clones; roughly 16% were seen once. Only a few counts were recorded for this clone. The CDR3 has 11 amino acids. Germline lookup yields CDR1 SGHRS and CDR2 YFSETQ. V lost 6 bases to trimming and J lost 2 bases, with 5 bases between them. Sequencing was carried out using naive CD4+ T cells from blood. The chain is built from TRBV5-1 and TRBJ2-5; D remains unclear. The TCR comes from a young woman in good health. The CDR3 here is CASMFQETQYF. CDR3 bases: TGCGCCAGCATGTTTCAAGAGACCCAGTACTTC.